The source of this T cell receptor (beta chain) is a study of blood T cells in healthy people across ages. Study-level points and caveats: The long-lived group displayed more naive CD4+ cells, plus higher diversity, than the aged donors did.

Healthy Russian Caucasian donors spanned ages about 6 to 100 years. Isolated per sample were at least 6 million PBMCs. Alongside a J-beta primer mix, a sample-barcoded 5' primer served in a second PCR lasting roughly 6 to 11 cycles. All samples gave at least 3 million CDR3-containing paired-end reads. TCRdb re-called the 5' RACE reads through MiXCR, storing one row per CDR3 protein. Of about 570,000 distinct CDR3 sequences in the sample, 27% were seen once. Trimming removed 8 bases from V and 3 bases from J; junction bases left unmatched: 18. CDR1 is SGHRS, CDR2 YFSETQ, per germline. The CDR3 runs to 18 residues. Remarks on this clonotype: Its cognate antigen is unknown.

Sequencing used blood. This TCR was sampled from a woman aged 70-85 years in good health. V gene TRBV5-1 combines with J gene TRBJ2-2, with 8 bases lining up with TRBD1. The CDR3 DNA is TGCGCCAGTACCCGATTTTCGACAGGGGATGGGGACACCGGGGAGCTGTTTTTT. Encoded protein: CASTRFSTGDGDTGELFF. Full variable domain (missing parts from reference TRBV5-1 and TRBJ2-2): KAGVTQTPRYLIKTRGQQVTLSCSPISGHRSVSWYQQTPGQGLQFLFEYFSETQRNKGNFPGRFSGRQFSNSRSEMNVSTLELGDSALYLCASTRFSTGDGDTGELFFGEGSRLTVL.